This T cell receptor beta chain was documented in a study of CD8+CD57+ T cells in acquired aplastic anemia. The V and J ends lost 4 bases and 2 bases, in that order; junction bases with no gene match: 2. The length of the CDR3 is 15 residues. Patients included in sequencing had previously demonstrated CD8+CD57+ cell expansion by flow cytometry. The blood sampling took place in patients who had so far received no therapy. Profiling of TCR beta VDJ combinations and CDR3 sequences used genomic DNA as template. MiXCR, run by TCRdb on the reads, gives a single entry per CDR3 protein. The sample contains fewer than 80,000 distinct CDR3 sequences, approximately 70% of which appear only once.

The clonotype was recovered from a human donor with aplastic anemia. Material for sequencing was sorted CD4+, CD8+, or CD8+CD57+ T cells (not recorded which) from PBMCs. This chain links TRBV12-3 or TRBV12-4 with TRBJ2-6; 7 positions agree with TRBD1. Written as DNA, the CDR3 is TGTGCCAGCAGTTACAGGGGAGCTGGGGCCAACGTCCTGACTTTC. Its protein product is CASSYRGAGANVLTF.